This T cell receptor beta chain was recovered during a study of blood T cell repertoires in COVID-19. Libraries were prepared by immunoSEQ multiplex PCR; TCRdb keeps only in-frame clonotypes and omits some of them. The repertoire includes 70,000 to 90,000 clones, 70% to 90% of them detected once, and roughly 8% sits in the top ten. V was trimmed by 6 bases and J by 0 bases, leaving 6 bases between them. The CDR3 sequence is 13 residues long. Germline V lookup: CDR1 MNHEY, CDR2 SVGAGI. V usage is TRBV6-5 and J usage is TRBJ1-3; D ambiguous. This sequence was found in an older man with active or convalescent COVID-19. Material: peripheral blood. The chain's CDR3 is CASRTSSGNTIYF. Written as DNA, the CDR3 is TGTGCCAGCAGGACAAGCTCTGGAAACACCATATATTTT.